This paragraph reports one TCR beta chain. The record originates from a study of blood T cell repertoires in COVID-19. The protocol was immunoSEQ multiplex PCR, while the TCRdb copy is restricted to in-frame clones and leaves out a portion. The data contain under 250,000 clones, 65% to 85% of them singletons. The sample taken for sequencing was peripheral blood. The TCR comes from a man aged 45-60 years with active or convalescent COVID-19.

The CDR3 loop is CSASNRANYGYTF. CDR3 nucleotides: TGCAGTGCTAGTAACAGGGCCAACTATGGCTACACCTTC. The chain recombines TRBV20-1 with TRBJ1-2, with a possible D match to TRBD1 (6 bases). Germline assignment: CDR1 DFQATT and CDR2 SNEGSKA (reference sequence). Trimming took 3 bases from V and 2 from J, leaving 10 bases between them. The CDR3 has 13 residues.